This T cell receptor beta chain was identified in a study of blood T cell repertoires in COVID-19. Background on the study: Sites across the United States, Italy and Spain contributed samples from acute and convalescent COVID-19. From T cells, B-cell-depleted T cells, or PBMCs came the material, which was cDNA or gDNA.

Original data processing: Counts of nucleated cells, estimated from reference gene primer amplification, were obtained. Generated by immunoSEQ multiplex PCR, the TCRdb table keeps only in-frame clones and is missing some. V, J and clone size are those of that table, while D and trimming were read from the DNA. Here the sample spans about 250,000 clones, about four fifths being singletons. Germline V gives CDR1 KGHSH, CDR2 LQKENI. The germline V and J ends were trimmed by 2 bases and 8 bases, with 10 bases remaining between them. CDR3 size: 13 residues. The TCR comes from a man in his forties or fifties with active or convalescent COVID-19. Sample: peripheral blood. The V and J genes are TRBV18 and TRBJ2-4; TRBD2 might be the D (5 bases). The CDR3 coding sequence is TGTGCCAGCTCACCAGCAGAGAGGGACATTCAGTACTTC. Encoded protein: CASSPAERDIQYF.